The source of this T cell receptor beta chain is a study of preoperative IRX-2 immunotherapy in early breast cancer (dated by TCRdb to between 2018 and 2021). Points on this clone: The antigen this receptor binds is unknown. No per-base quality is available; no much larger clone lies one base away.

In the paper's terms, the treatment or condition label means: preoperative locoregional IRX-2 cytokine immunotherapy. The samples were obtained from a phase Ib study in which preoperative, locoregional IRX-2 cytokine immunotherapy intended to prime immune responses was tested. The donors were early-stage breast cancer patients who were given IRX-2 prior to surgery. From cysteine to phenylalanine, the CDR3 is 14 amino acids long. The read is trimmed to its CDR3 DNA, 42 bases read in frame from base 1. CDR1 MDHEN and CDR2 SYDVKM were looked up in the germline V gene. The junction shows trimming of 2 bases on V and 4 bases on J, plus 11 bases between the germline ends. Libraries were built with the immunoSEQ multiplex PCR assay. In its TCRdb copy, this immuneACCESS table keeps in-frame sequences only and misses some clones. Where compared with another copy, unresolved V genes explain less than half of these, and the others have no known cause. This sample gives more than 25,000 clones in total; roughly 77% of them show up just once. The ten largest account for about 1.2% of the sample.

The rearranged segments are TRBV28 and TRBJ2-5, with no confident D gene call. Sequences were derived from lymph node tissue, sampled after IRX-2 immunotherapy. The sequence was obtained from a human donor with breast cancer. The CDR3 reads as follows: CASSLGSVAETQYF. At the DNA level, the sequence is TGTGCCAGCAGTTTAGGGTCAGTGGCAGAGACCCAGTACTTC.